A selection of T cell receptor beta chains follows, all from one sample in a study of blood T cell repertoires in COVID-19. Only in-frame clones appear in the TCRdb table, and some are missing; sequencing was by immunoSEQ multiplex PCR. The sample holds some 370,000 clones, 80% to 90% seen once. Specimen: peripheral blood. These receptors originate from a woman between 25 and 40 years old with COVID-19, enrolled during active disease. Both conserved end residues are part of each CDR3. Fields, in order: D gene, J gene, clone size, V gene, CDR3 protein, CDR3 DNA. The D gene is left open where the match is weak. Some rows mark clone size as missing; the rest say once, few, many or name a class of expanded clone.

d_call: -; j_call: TRBJ1-1; clone_size: -; v_call: TRBV12-5; cdr3_aa: CASGLGSSTEAFF; cdr3_nt: TGTGCTAGTGGTTTGGGAAGTAGCACTGAAGCTTTCTTT
d_call: -; j_call: TRBJ2-1; clone_size: -; v_call: TRBV5-1; cdr3_aa: CASSLAGGENEQFF; cdr3_nt: TGCGCCAGCAGCTTGGCCGGGGGAGAGAATGAGCAGTTCTTC
d_call: -; j_call: TRBJ2-1; clone_size: -; v_call: TRBV7-9; cdr3_aa: CASSLTDRSNEQFF; cdr3_nt: TGTGCCAGCAGCTTAACAGACAGATCCAATGAGCAGTTCTTC
d_call: TRBD1; j_call: TRBJ2-2; clone_size: -; v_call: TRBV7-6; cdr3_aa: CASRDTGAKTGELFF; cdr3_nt: TGTGCCAGCAGGGATACAGGGGCAAAGACCGGGGAGCTGTTTTTT
d_call: -; j_call: TRBJ2-7; clone_size: -; v_call: TRBV11-2; cdr3_aa: CASSLGGSTYEQYF; cdr3_nt: TGTGCCAGCAGCTTAGGAGGGAGCACCTACGAGCAGTACTTC
d_call: -; j_call: TRBJ1-1; clone_size: -; v_call: TRBV11-1; cdr3_aa: CASSLALVRSEAFF; cdr3_nt: TGTGCCAGCAGCTTAGCGCTCGTGAGGTCTGAAGCTTTCTTT
d_call: TRBD1; j_call: TRBJ2-5; clone_size: once; v_call: TRBV4-1; cdr3_aa: CASSQVQGEQETQYF; cdr3_nt: TGCGCCAGCAGCCAAGTGCAGGGGGAACAAGAGACCCAGTACTTC
d_call: TRBD1; j_call: TRBJ2-7; clone_size: -; v_call: TRBV3-1/TRBV3-2; cdr3_aa: CASSQATGAEQYF; cdr3_nt: TGTGCCAGCAGCCAAGCAACAGGGGCCGAGCAGTACTTC
d_call: -; j_call: TRBJ1-2; clone_size: -; v_call: TRBV6-2/TRBV6-3; cdr3_aa: CASSAGRNGYTF; cdr3_nt: TGTGCCAGCAGTGCAGGGAGGAATGGCTACACCTTC
d_call: -; j_call: TRBJ2-3; clone_size: -; v_call: TRBV12-3/TRBV12-4; cdr3_aa: CASSSPGTDTQYF; cdr3_nt: TGTGCCAGCAGTTCCCCAGGCACAGATACGCAGTATTTT
d_call: -; j_call: TRBJ1-1; clone_size: -; v_call: TRBV27; cdr3_aa: CASSLRRGNTEAFF; cdr3_nt: TGTGCCAGCAGTTTACGGCGGGGGAACACTGAAGCTTTCTTT
d_call: -; j_call: TRBJ2-3; clone_size: -; v_call: TRBV11-3; cdr3_aa: CASSLRGATDTQYF; cdr3_nt: TGTGCCAGCAGTCTCAGGGGAGCGACAGATACGCAGTATTTT
d_call: -; j_call: TRBJ1-1; clone_size: -; v_call: TRBV28; cdr3_aa: CASHRATEAFF; cdr3_nt: TGTGCCAGCCACAGGGCCACTGAAGCTTTCTTT
d_call: TRBD1; j_call: TRBJ2-2; clone_size: -; v_call: TRBV7-2; cdr3_aa: CASSLKGQGIRTGELFF; cdr3_nt: TGTGCCAGCAGCTTAAAGGGACAGGGGATAAGGACCGGGGAGCTGTTTTTT
d_call: -; j_call: TRBJ1-6; clone_size: -; v_call: TRBV2; cdr3_aa: CASSADSPLHF; cdr3_nt: TGTGCCAGCAGTGCTGATTCACCCCTCCACTTT
d_call: -; j_call: TRBJ2-2; clone_size: once; v_call: TRBV28; cdr3_aa: CASSYTGELFF; cdr3_nt: TGTGCCAGCAGCTACACCGGGGAGCTGTTTTTT
d_call: -; j_call: TRBJ2-1; clone_size: -; v_call: TRBV12-5; cdr3_aa: CASGLTGSSYNEQFF; cdr3_nt: TGTGCTAGTGGTTTGACGGGTAGCTCCTACAATGAGCAGTTCTTC
d_call: TRBD2; j_call: TRBJ2-2; clone_size: -; v_call: TRBV28; cdr3_aa: CASKYGRTYTGELFF; cdr3_nt: TGTGCCAGCAAGTACGGGAGGACATACACCGGGGAGCTGTTTTTT
d_call: -; j_call: TRBJ2-7; clone_size: -; v_call: TRBV2; cdr3_aa: CASTRAGPAYEQYF; cdr3_nt: TGTGCCAGCACCCGGGCGGGCCCTGCCTACGAGCAGTACTTC
d_call: -; j_call: TRBJ2-1; clone_size: -; v_call: TRBV27; cdr3_aa: CASRPLVHNEQFF; cdr3_nt: TGTGCCAGCAGGCCACTGGTTCACAATGAGCAGTTCTTC
d_call: TRBD2; j_call: TRBJ2-7; clone_size: once; v_call: TRBV29-1; cdr3_aa: CSVDTSGRSYEQYF; cdr3_nt: TGCAGCGTTGATACTAGCGGGAGGTCCTACGAGCAGTACTTC
d_call: -; j_call: TRBJ1-2; clone_size: -; v_call: TRBV29-1; cdr3_aa: CSVGSGPYGYTF; cdr3_nt: TGCAGCGTTGGTTCAGGGCCCTATGGCTACACCTTC
d_call: -; j_call: TRBJ2-7; clone_size: -; v_call: TRBV5-4; cdr3_aa: CASSLESRGTAYEQYF; cdr3_nt: TGTGCCAGCAGCTTGGAATCTCGCGGGACGGCTTACGAGCAGTACTTC
d_call: -; j_call: TRBJ2-2; clone_size: -; v_call: TRBV25-1; cdr3_aa: CASSDFTGQITGELFF; cdr3_nt: TGTGCCAGCAGTGATTTTACTGGACAGATCACCGGGGAGCTGTTTTTT
d_call: TRBD1; j_call: TRBJ2-1; clone_size: once; v_call: TRBV5-4; cdr3_aa: CASSLVGQGYNEQFF; cdr3_nt: TGTGCCAGCAGCTTGGTAGGACAGGGATACAATGAGCAGTTCTTC
d_call: TRBD2; j_call: TRBJ2-1; clone_size: many; v_call: TRBV4-1; cdr3_aa: CASSQPLPGLAGDGRNEQFF; cdr3_nt: TGCGCCAGCAGCCAGCCACTTCCGGGACTAGCGGGAGATGGGCGTAATGAGCAGTTCTTC
d_call: TRBD1; j_call: TRBJ1-1; clone_size: -; v_call: TRBV19; cdr3_aa: CASSIWTGGLNTEAFF; cdr3_nt: TGTGCCAGTAGTATCTGGACAGGGGGCCTGAACACTGAAGCTTTCTTT
d_call: TRBD2; j_call: TRBJ2-1; clone_size: -; v_call: TRBV24-1; cdr3_aa: CATSEPTSGRSYNEQFF; cdr3_nt: TGTGCCACCAGTGAACCTACTAGCGGTCGCTCCTACAATGAGCAGTTCTTC
d_call: TRBD2; j_call: TRBJ2-7; clone_size: -; v_call: TRBV27; cdr3_aa: CASTGLAGGREQYF; cdr3_nt: TGTGCCAGCACAGGACTAGCGGGAGGTAGGGAGCAGTACTTC
d_call: TRBD1; j_call: TRBJ1-2; clone_size: -; v_call: TRBV5-1; cdr3_aa: CASSLTRQGNYGYTF; cdr3_nt: TGCGCCAGCAGCTTGACTCGACAGGGAAACTATGGCTACACCTTC
d_call: -; j_call: TRBJ1-2; clone_size: few; v_call: TRBV6-2/TRBV6-3; cdr3_aa: CASSSVQGKRLPGYGYTF; cdr3_nt: TGTGCCAGCAGTTCGGTACAGGGTAAGCGCCTGCCTGGATATGGCTACACCTTC
d_call: TRBD1; j_call: TRBJ2-7; clone_size: -; v_call: TRBV4-1; cdr3_aa: CASRPRTGSYEQYF; cdr3_nt: TGCGCCAGCAGACCTCGGACAGGGAGCTACGAGCAGTACTTC
d_call: -; j_call: TRBJ2-1; clone_size: -; v_call: TRBV30; cdr3_aa: CAWRGRWTSSYNEQFF; cdr3_nt: TGTGCCTGGAGAGGGAGGTGGACGAGCTCCTACAATGAGCAGTTCTTC
d_call: TRBD1; j_call: TRBJ1-1; clone_size: -; v_call: TRBV24-1; cdr3_aa: CATSPGGSNTEAFF; cdr3_nt: TGTGCCACCAGTCCAGGGGGCTCGAACACTGAAGCTTTCTTT
d_call: -; j_call: TRBJ2-1; clone_size: -; v_call: TRBV30; cdr3_aa: CAWSASYNEQFF; cdr3_nt: TGTGCCTGGTCAGCGTCCTACAATGAGCAGTTCTTC
d_call: TRBD1; j_call: TRBJ1-5; clone_size: -; v_call: TRBV19; cdr3_aa: CASNPTGNNQPQHF; cdr3_nt: TGTGCCAGTAACCCGACAGGGAACAATCAGCCCCAGCATTTT
d_call: TRBD1; j_call: TRBJ2-7; clone_size: -; v_call: TRBV2; cdr3_aa: CATGQDRVYEQYF; cdr3_nt: TGTGCCACTGGTCAGGACAGGGTGTACGAGCAGTACTTC
d_call: -; j_call: TRBJ2-2; clone_size: few; v_call: TRBV7-2; cdr3_aa: CASSPRLVHGELFF; cdr3_nt: TGTGCCAGCAGCCCACGACTAGTCCACGGGGAGCTGTTTTTT
d_call: TRBD2; j_call: TRBJ2-1; clone_size: -; v_call: TRBV27; cdr3_aa: CASSPRGTSGNNEQFF; cdr3_nt: TGTGCCAGCAGTCCGCGAGGGACTAGCGGGAACAATGAGCAGTTCTTC
d_call: -; j_call: TRBJ1-2; clone_size: -; v_call: TRBV28; cdr3_aa: CASGTESDLRYTF; cdr3_nt: TGTGCCAGCGGCACGGAGTCGGATTTGCGCTACACCTTC
d_call: TRBD1; j_call: TRBJ2-7; clone_size: -; v_call: TRBV27; cdr3_aa: CASSGTEGYEQYF; cdr3_nt: TGTGCCAGCAGTGGGACAGAAGGCTACGAGCAGTACTTC
d_call: -; j_call: TRBJ1-2; clone_size: once; v_call: TRBV30; cdr3_aa: CAWSVQMGYTF; cdr3_nt: TGTGCCTGGAGTGTACAGATGGGCTACACCTTC
d_call: TRBD1; j_call: TRBJ1-3; clone_size: -; v_call: TRBV28; cdr3_aa: CASRDRSSGNTIYF; cdr3_nt: TGTGCCAGCAGGGACAGGAGCTCTGGAAACACCATATATTTT
d_call: TRBD2; j_call: TRBJ2-3; clone_size: -; v_call: TRBV12-5; cdr3_aa: CASGLVRDGVAGVADTQYF; cdr3_nt: TGTGCTAGTGGTTTGGTACGAGATGGGGTCGCGGGGGTGGCAGATACGCAGTATTTT
d_call: -; j_call: TRBJ2-3; clone_size: -; v_call: TRBV15; cdr3_aa: CATSRGQNTDTQYF; cdr3_nt: TGTGCCACCAGCAGAGGGCAGAACACAGATACGCAGTATTTT
d_call: TRBD1; j_call: TRBJ2-5; clone_size: -; v_call: TRBV18; cdr3_aa: CASSPPQGQGVETQYF; cdr3_nt: TGTGCCAGCTCACCACCGCAGGGACAGGGAGTGGAGACCCAGTACTTC
d_call: TRBD1; j_call: TRBJ1-5; clone_size: -; v_call: TRBV7-8; cdr3_aa: CASSRIGNRGNQPQHF; cdr3_nt: TGTGCCAGCAGCCGAATAGGTAACAGGGGGAATCAGCCCCAGCATTTT
d_call: TRBD2; j_call: TRBJ2-2; clone_size: -; v_call: TRBV24-1; cdr3_aa: CATSPGLAGGYTGELFF; cdr3_nt: TGTGCCACCAGCCCGGGACTAGCGGGAGGTTACACCGGGGAGCTGTTTTTT
d_call: TRBD1; j_call: TRBJ2-3; clone_size: -; v_call: TRBV28; cdr3_aa: CASSITARDRVSDTQYF; cdr3_nt: TGTGCCAGCAGTATAACCGCCCGGGACAGGGTATCAGATACGCAGTATTTT
d_call: TRBD2; j_call: TRBJ2-1; clone_size: -; v_call: TRBV5-1; cdr3_aa: CASSQGTSGTYNEQFF; cdr3_nt: TGCGCCAGCAGCCAGGGGACTAGCGGGACCTACAATGAGCAGTTCTTC
d_call: -; j_call: TRBJ2-4; clone_size: -; v_call: TRBV12-3/TRBV12-4; cdr3_aa: CASSLDRDLYF; cdr3_nt: TGTGCCAGCAGTTTAGACAGGGATTTATACTTC
d_call: TRBD1; j_call: TRBJ1-6; clone_size: -; v_call: TRBV7-2; cdr3_aa: CASSSRQGHNSPLHF; cdr3_nt: TGTGCCAGCAGCTCCAGACAGGGGCATAATTCACCCCTCCACTTT
d_call: -; j_call: TRBJ1-1; clone_size: -; v_call: TRBV5-1; cdr3_aa: CASSWHQGMNTEAFF; cdr3_nt: TGCGCCAGCAGCTGGCACCAGGGAATGAACACTGAAGCTTTCTTT
d_call: -; j_call: TRBJ1-6; clone_size: -; v_call: TRBV30; cdr3_aa: CAWIAGNYNSPLHF; cdr3_nt: TGTGCCTGGATCGCAGGGAACTATAATTCACCCCTCCACTTT
d_call: TRBD2; j_call: TRBJ2-5; clone_size: -; v_call: TRBV24-1; cdr3_aa: CATSDWASGSETQYF; cdr3_nt: TGTGCCACCAGTGATTGGGCCAGCGGGAGCGAGACCCAGTACTTC
d_call: -; j_call: TRBJ2-7; clone_size: -; v_call: TRBV4-3; cdr3_aa: CASSQAWRGEFYEQYF; cdr3_nt: TGCGCCAGCAGCCAAGCGTGGCGGGGAGAATTCTACGAGCAGTACTTC
d_call: -; j_call: TRBJ2-5; clone_size: -; v_call: TRBV7-6; cdr3_aa: CASSSRGQETQYF; cdr3_nt: TGTGCCAGCAGTAGTAGGGGCCAAGAGACCCAGTACTTC
d_call: TRBD1; j_call: TRBJ2-7; clone_size: once; v_call: TRBV11-2; cdr3_aa: CASSPGQVGEQYF; cdr3_nt: TGTGCCAGCAGCCCCGGACAGGTGGGCGAGCAGTACTTC
d_call: TRBD2; j_call: TRBJ2-7; clone_size: -; v_call: TRBV28; cdr3_aa: CASSSWTSGRFYEQYF; cdr3_nt: TGTGCCAGCAGTTCCTGGACTAGCGGGAGATTCTACGAGCAGTACTTC
d_call: -; j_call: TRBJ2-1; clone_size: -; v_call: TRBV4-1; cdr3_aa: CASSQVSGPEQFF; cdr3_nt: TGCGCCAGCAGCCAAGTGAGCGGGCCTGAGCAGTTCTTC